The 15 T cell receptor beta chains below were found in one sample sequenced in a study of radiotherapy plus CTLA-4 blockade in lung cancer. Using immunoSEQ multiplex PCR, the repertoire was profiled, and TCRdb retains in-frame clones only, with some absent. The repertoire consists of tens of thousands of clones, with 70% to 85% occurring once and the leading ten covering 8% to 10%. This specimen consisted of peripheral blood, obtained from a patient treated with radiotherapy plus ipilimumab. The receptors come from a human donor with non-small cell lung cancer who had a complete response to radiotherapy plus ipilimumab.

The chain couples TRBV7-2 to TRBJ1-1; D call uncertain. The germline V and J ends were trimmed by 5 bases and 1 base, with 17 bases remaining between them. Looked up from germline, CDR1 is SGHTA and CDR2 is FQGNSA. The CDR3 is 16 amino acids. CDR3 bases: TGTGCCAGCAGCCTTCTAAGTGGGAGGCCGAACACTGAAGCTTTCTTT. It translates to CASSLLSGRPNTEAFF.

J is TRBJ1-1 and V is TRBV21-1; the tabulated D call, TRBD1, remains unverified against the DNA. TRBV21-1 is listed as a pseudogene. The CDR3 consists of 12 residues. CDR3 protein: CASSKWATEAFF. Written as DNA, the CDR3 is TGTGCCAGCAGCAAATGGGCTACTGAAGCTTTCTTT.

The chain carries TRBV30 and TRBJ1-5; D is unresolved. V lost 3 bases, J lost 6 bases, and 9 bases lay in between. Germline loops: CDR1 GTSNPN, CDR2 SVGIG (reference sequence). This CDR3 has 12 amino acids. CDR3 sequence reads: CAWSQPGQPQHF. In DNA, the CDR3 is TGTGCCTGGAGCCAACCGGGTCAGCCCCAGCATTTT.

V usage is TRBV5-1 and J usage is TRBJ2-1; 11 nucleotides match TRBD2. The germline V gene encodes CDR1 SGHRS and CDR2 YFSETQ. This CDR3 contains 18 residues. V lost 1 base and J lost 3; bases outside the gene matches: 9. CDR3 residues: CASSLNVGLAGGYNEQFF. CDR3 coding DNA: TGCGCCAGCAGCTTGAACGTTGGGCTAGCGGGGGGCTACAATGAGCAGTTCTTC.

This chain joins TRBV7-9 and TRBJ2-1; perhaps TRBD2 as D (6 bases). Germline V gene sequence: CDR1 SEHNR, CDR2 FQNEAQ (reference sequence). The CDR3 has 15 amino acids. V lost 1 base and J lost 8, with 15 bases in between. In DNA form, the CDR3 reads TGTGCCAGCAGCTTAGTATTGGGGGGTCCCCATGAGCAGTTCTTC. Its translation is CASSLVLGGPHEQFF.

The J gene is TRBJ1-5, the V gene TRBV6-1; D may be TRBD1 (6 bases). Germline V gives CDR1 MNHNS, CDR2 SASEGT. The germline V and J ends were trimmed by 5 bases and 0 bases, with 11 bases remaining between them. This CDR3 comprises 15 residues. In DNA form, the CDR3 reads TGTGCCAGCAGTTCAGGACAGTATAGCAATCAGCCCCAGCATTTT. This encodes CASSSGQYSNQPQHF.

V gene TRBV13 combines with J gene TRBJ2-1; D is undetermined. This CDR3 has 12 residues. CDR1 is PRHDT, CDR2 FYEKMQ, per germline (reference sequence). Trimming took 1 base from V and 4 from J, leaving 2 bases between them. The CDR3 loop is CASSLVYNEQFF. CDR3 DNA: TGTGCCAGCAGCTTAGTATACAATGAGCAGTTCTTC.

V and J are TRBV30 and TRBJ1-5; D remains unclear. The CDR3 is 12 amino acids. Germline-derived CDR1 and CDR2 are GTSNPN and SVGIG (reference sequence). Trimming shortened V by 4 bases and J by 9 bases, and 13 bases separated the two germline ends. The chain's CDR3 is CAWTPVGSPQHF. CDR3 nucleotides: TGTGCCTGGACCCCGGTAGGGTCGCCCCAGCATTTT.

The V and J genes are TRBV19 and TRBJ1-2, with D possibly matching TRBD1 (5 bases). Germline values: CDR1 LNHDA, CDR2 SQIVND (reference sequence). V lost 9 bases to trimming and J lost 5 bases, with 7 bases between them. The CDR3 contains 10 residues. The CDR3 DNA sequence: TGTGCCAGCAGGGATTATGGCTACACCTTC. Its translation is CASRDYGYTF.

The chain joins TRBV2 to TRBJ2-2, with 8 nucleotides matching TRBD1. Trimming took 8 bases from V and 5 from J; bases not matched to a gene: 7. The germline CDR1 and CDR2 sequences are SNHLY and FYNNEI. The CDR3 has 14 amino acids. The CDR3 loop is CASARTGRTGELFF. The CDR3 nucleotides read TGTGCCAGCGCCAGGACAGGGCGAACCGGGGAGCTGTTTTTT. Looking up the rest from reference TRBV2 and TRBJ2-2 gives the full variable domain: EPEVTQTPSHQVTQMGQEVILRCVPISNHLYFYWYRQILGQKVEFLVSFYNNEISEKSEIFDDQFSVERPDGSNFTLKIRSTKLEDSAMYFCASARTGRTGELFFGEGSRLTVL.

This clone was counted a few times. V is TRBV11-2 and J is TRBJ2-7, with 8 bases identical to TRBD1. CDR1 is SGHAT and CDR2 is FQNNGV in the germline V gene. This CDR3 region has 13 residues. V was pared by 5 bases and J by 3 bases, with 3 bases of the junction left unmatched. CDR3 protein: CASSPGQDYEQYF. The CDR3 bases are TGTGCCAGCAGCCCGGGACAGGACTACGAGCAGTACTTC.

The chain uses TRBV2 and TRBJ1-4, with a possible D match to TRBD1 (5 bases). This CDR3 has 14 amino acids. CDR1 is SNHLY and CDR2 is FYNNEI in the germline V gene. V shed 6 bases and J shed 8 bases, with 16 bases lying between them. The CDR3 region has the DNA TGTGCCAGCAGGATAGACAGAGGGGAGGAAAAACTGTTTTTT. Protein sequence: CASRIDRGEEKLFF.

DNA of the CDR3: TGTGCCAGCAGGGGGGGGGCGGGCGCGTACGAGCAGTACGTC. Translated, it gives CASRGGAGAYEQYV. This chain joins TRBV6-5 and TRBJ2-7; weak D call: TRBD2 (7 bases). Germline CDR1 is MNHEY and CDR2 is SVGAGI. The length of the CDR3 is 14 residues. The V end was cut by 6 bases, the J end by 4 bases, with 16 bases between.

The chain's CDR3 is CAWYSGRARNEQFF. In DNA, the CDR3 is TGTGCCTGGTATAGCGGGAGGGCCCGCAATGAGCAGTTCTTC. The chain links TRBV30 to TRBJ2-1; 11 bases are shared with TRBD2. The V gene's germline CDR1 is GTSNPN and CDR2 SVGIG (reference sequence). J gave up 6 bases and V 5 bases, and 6 bases lay outside the gene matches. The CDR3 is 14 residues long.

The chain links TRBV11-1 to TRBJ1-5, with a tentative D call TRBD1 (5 bases). Between the trimmed V and J ends, which lost 1 base and 7 bases, there was a span of 11 bases. The CDR3 covers 14 residues. Germline V CDR1 and CDR2: SGHAT, FQDESV (reference sequence). CDR3: CASSLVGEGQPQHF. The CDR3 DNA sequence: TGTGCCAGCAGCTTAGTAGGGGAAGGCCAGCCCCAGCATTTT.